Listed here are 22 T cell receptor beta chains from one sample, sequenced in a study of cytomegalovirus exposure and HLA in healthy donors. 13 Jbeta primers and 60 Vbeta primers were used for the PCR. The method was immunoSEQ multiplex PCR; TCRdb's version includes in-frame clones alone and lacks a portion of them. The data show fewer than 200,000 clones, about 81% seen once. The sample comprised PBMCs. These receptors originate from a woman between 18 and 30 years old in good health and CMV-seronegative.

This clone was picked up a small number of times. This rearrangement joins TRBV4-1 to TRBJ1-1; the D gene is possibly TRBD1 (6 bases). The CDR3 totals 14 residues. The germline CDR1 and CDR2 sequences are MGHRA and YSYEKL. Trimming took off 3 bases at V and 0 bases at J, with 8 bases between the two ends. CDR3: CASSQGALNTEAFF. The CDR3 coding sequence is TGCGCCAGCAGCCAGGGGGCCTTGAACACTGAAGCTTTCTTT.

The V and J genes are TRBV2 and TRBJ1-2; the D gene is possibly TRBD1 (5 bases). Germline CDR1 and CDR2: SNHLY and FYNNEI. This CDR3 spans 14 amino acids. V shed 7 bases and J shed 4 bases, with 16 bases lying between them. The CDR3 loop is CASTGGGNLYGYTF. The CDR3, as DNA: TGTGCCAGCACTGGGGGAGGGAATCTCTATGGCTACACCTTC.

The chain joins TRBV27 to TRBJ2-7; 9 bases fit TRBD1. Trimming cost V 6 bases and J 1 base; bases outside gene matches: 10. The germline CDR1 and CDR2 sequences are MNHEY and SMNVEV (reference sequence). The CDR3 sequence is 16 residues long. The CDR3 is CASSPGQGLMSYEQYF. DNA of the CDR3: TGTGCCAGCAGCCCAGGACAGGGGTTGATGTCCTACGAGCAGTACTTC.

V and J are TRBV27 and TRBJ2-7, with TRBD1 matching over 8 bases. Germline V gene lookup returns CDR1 MNHEY and CDR2 SMNVEV (reference sequence). There are 14 residues in the CDR3. V shed 3 bases, J shed 3 bases, and the junction held 4 bases outside the gene matches. The CDR3 is CASSFDRGSYEQYF. CDR3 DNA: TGTGCCAGCAGTTTCGACAGGGGAAGCTACGAGCAGTACTTC.

The chain employs TRBV7-9 and TRBJ2-5; D call uncertain. Germline CDR1 reads SEHNR; CDR2 reads FQNEAQ (reference sequence). The CDR3 length is 14 residues. The ends were cut back, 2 bases at V and 0 bases at J, with 7 bases in the middle. CDR3 nucleotides: TGTGCCAGCAGCTTAACCAGGAACCAAGAGACCCAGTACTTC. This sequence encodes CASSLTRNQETQYF.

The V gene is TRBV15, the J gene TRBJ2-5; a weak D match, TRBD2 (5 bases). The CDR3 loop spans 14 amino acids. V dropped 4 bases and J dropped 7 bases, with 16 bases sitting between them. Germline V lookup: CDR1 LNHNV, CDR2 YYDKDF (reference sequence). The CDR3 region has the DNA TGTGCCACCAGCACCTTGGAATCGGGATGGACCCAGTACTTC. As protein: CATSTLESGWTQYF.

This clone was seen just once. The V and J genes are TRBV6-1 and TRBJ1-2; 9 bases are a match to TRBD1. V dropped 4 bases and J dropped 4; count of bases not matched to a gene: 4. The CDR3 has 14 amino acids. Germline V gives CDR1 MNHNS, CDR2 SASEGT. CDR3 DNA: TGTGCCAGCAGTGGAGGACAGGGGAGCTATGGCTACACCTTC. Its translation is CASSGGQGSYGYTF.

V usage is TRBV7-3 and J usage is TRBJ2-3; TRBD2 might be the D (5 bases). Germline V gene sequence: CDR1 SGHTA, CDR2 FQGTGA. The CDR3 extends over 16 amino acids. V lost 5 bases, J lost 0 bases, and 15 bases lay in between. This CDR3 is CASSLNPGGSTDTQYF. The DNA of the CDR3 is TGTGCCAGCAGCCTAAACCCCGGAGGAAGCACAGATACGCAGTATTTT.

The chain links TRBV28 to TRBJ1-6; D unresolved. This CDR3 is built from 11 residues. CDR1 MDHEN and CDR2 SYDVKM come from the germline V gene. Trimming stripped 8 bases from V and 7 bases from J, with 6 bases between. The CDR3 DNA follows: TGTGCCAGCTCTGTGAATTCACCCCTCCACTTT. It is translated as CASSVNSPLHF. The variable domain in full, with the rest retrieved from reference TRBV28 and TRBJ1-6, is DVKVTQSSRYLVKRTGEKVFLECVQDMDHENMFWYRQDPGLGLRLIYFSYDVKMKEKGDIPEGYSVSREKKERFSLILESASTNQTSMYLCASSVNSPLHFGNGTRLTVT.

This clone was seen more than once but under ten times. This chain uses TRBV29-1 with TRBJ1-1, with D maybe TRBD1 (5 bases). V lost 3 bases to trimming and J lost 7 bases, with 18 bases between them. Germline V lookup: CDR1 SQVTM, CDR2 ANQGSEA. CDR3 size: 14 residues. As DNA, the CDR3 is TGCAGCGTTGACAGACAGAAGGGAATTAGTGAAGCTTTCTTT. Residues: CSVDRQKGISEAFF.

The CDR3 DNA reads TGTGCCAGCAGTCCCCCCTTAGGGGGAAACTATGGCTACACCTTC. Amino acids: CASSPPLGGNYGYTF. The V call is TRBV6-6, the J call TRBJ1-2; tentatively, D is TRBD1 (6 bases). Germline CDR1 is MNHNY and CDR2 is SVGAGI (reference sequence). The CDR3 is 15 residues long. Trimming cost V 5 bases and J 2 bases, with 15 bases left between them.

The V gene is TRBV11-2, the J gene TRBJ1-2, with D unclear. Germline assignment: CDR1 SGHAT and CDR2 FQNNGV. The V end lost 4 bases, the J end lost 5 bases, and 11 bases lay between the germline ends. The CDR3 sequence is 13 residues long. CDR3 in amino acids: CASSSPSFYGYTF. The CDR3 DNA follows: TGTGCCAGCAGCTCTCCCTCGTTTTATGGCTACACCTTC.

The count of this clone is one. The V gene is TRBV27, the J gene TRBJ2-2; 9 bases are shared with TRBD1. Germline lookup yields CDR1 MNHEY and CDR2 SMNVEV (reference sequence). This CDR3 region has 15 residues. V lost 3 bases and J lost 6; bases outside the gene matches: 5. The CDR3 nucleotides read TGTGCCAGCAGTTTCAACAGGGGGCGCCCCGGGGAGCTGTTTTTT. It encodes CASSFNRGRPGELFF.

The V gene is TRBV5-6, the J gene TRBJ2-1; 7 bases line up with TRBD2. This CDR3 contains 15 residues. The germline V gene has CDR1 SGHDT and CDR2 YYEEEE. The V gene end was trimmed by 6 bases and the J gene end by 6 bases; junction bases not matched to a gene: 12. Here the CDR3 reads CASTAAGASSNEQFF. CDR3 nucleotide sequence: TGTGCCAGCACGGCCGCGGGAGCGTCGAGCAATGAGCAGTTCTTC.

The V and J genes are TRBV28 and TRBJ1-6; D remains unclear. CDR1 is MDHEN, CDR2 SYDVKM, per germline. This CDR3 is 12 amino acids long. Trimming removed 4 bases from V and 11 bases from J, with 9 bases in between. The CDR3 DNA follows: TGTGCCAGCAGTTGGGCGAGTCCACCCCTCCACTTT. This gives the protein CASSWASPPLHF.

A few counts support this clone. CDR3 nucleotides: TGTGCCAGCAGCTTTACCCTAGGATCCACTGAAGCTTTCTTT. This codes for CASSFTLGSTEAFF. This chain uses TRBV7-2 with TRBJ1-1; no reliable D call. CDR3 length: 14 residues. The germline CDR1 and CDR2 sequences are SGHTA and FQGNSA. Trimming left V 3 bases short and J 4 bases short, with 12 bases between.

This clone has only one observation. The V and J genes are TRBV6-1 and TRBJ1-2; a possible D gene is TRBD1 (5 bases). This CDR3 is 14 amino acids long. Trimming took 3 bases from V and 4 from J, leaving 12 bases between them. The germline CDR1 and CDR2 sequences are MNHNS and SASEGT. The CDR3 region has the DNA TGTGCCAGCAGTGATGGTCACGGGGGCTATGGCTACACCTTC. This gives the protein CASSDGHGGYGYTF.

The V and J genes are TRBV12-2 and TRBJ1-5; the table assigns TRBD1, which was not confirmed against the DNA. TRBV12-2 corresponds to a pseudogene. This CDR3 region has 16 residues. CDR3 DNA sequence: TGTGCAAGTCGCTTATTTTTTAGGGGGCAGAATCAGCCCCAGCATTTT. As protein: CASRLFFRGQNQPQHF.

The chain has TRBV28 and TRBJ2-7, with D maybe TRBD2 (7 bases). This CDR3 is 13 amino acids long. The V end lost 8 bases, the J end lost 3 bases, and 14 bases lay between the germline ends. CDR1 is MDHEN, CDR2 SYDVKM, per germline. The CDR3, as DNA: TGTGCCAGCCGGAGGGGGGGCGACTACGAGCAGTACTTC. The encoded protein is CASRRGGDYEQYF.

The chain recombines TRBV9 with TRBJ1-1; weak D call: TRBD1 (5 bases). This CDR3 is 14 amino acids long. Trimming took off 0 bases at V and 4 bases at J, with 10 bases between the two ends. The germline V gene has CDR1 SGDLS and CDR2 YYNGEE. CDR3 amino acids: CASSVVGGSTEAFF. CDR3 coding DNA: TGTGCCAGCAGCGTAGTGGGGGGAAGCACTGAAGCTTTCTTT. Full variable domain (rest looked up from reference TRBV9 and TRBJ1-1): DSGVTQTPKHLITATGQRVTLRCSPRSGDLSVYWYQQSLDQGLQFLIQYYNGEERAKGNILERFSAQQFPDLHSELNLSSLELGDSALYFCASSVVGGSTEAFFGQGTRLTVV.

The chain has TRBV6-5 and TRBJ2-3, with 9 bases fitting TRBD2. Losses at the gene ends were 5 bases for V and 4 bases for J; bases not matched to a gene: 7. The germline V gene has CDR1 MNHEY and CDR2 SVGAGI. CDR3 size: 15 residues. The CDR3 region has the DNA TGTGCCAGCAGTCTCGAAGCGGGAGGCCCAGATACGCAGTATTTT. Translated, it gives CASSLEAGGPDTQYF.

V usage is TRBV7-6 and J usage is TRBJ2-2; the D is unclear. This CDR3 has 16 residues. The germline V gene has CDR1 SGHVS and CDR2 FNYEAQ. Trimming stripped 5 bases from V and 0 bases from J, with 13 bases between. The CDR3 bases are TGTGCCAGCAGCCCGAAGTCCAGCGCGAACACCGGGGAGCTGTTTTTT. Protein product: CASSPKSSANTGELFF. Using reference TRBV7-6 and TRBJ2-2 for the parts outside the CDR3, the full variable domain is GAGVSQSPRYKVTKRGQDVALRCDPISGHVSLYWYRQALGQGPEFLTYFNYEAQQDKSGLPNDRFSAERPEGSISTLTIQRTEQRDSAMYRCASSPKSSANTGELFFGEGSRLTVL.